This T cell receptor (beta chain) was captured by sequencing in a study of cytomegalovirus exposure and HLA in healthy donors (dated by TCRdb to about 2017). Background for the entire study: An earlier analysis of roughly 500 of the donors reported around 280 Gb of sequence data and 117 million unique TCR beta sequences obtained from roughly 170 million T cells. High-throughput TCR immunosequencing, statistical association of individual TCRs with disease status, and machine learning were combined to predict cytomegalovirus infection status. The study aimed to test whether signatures of past pathogen exposure could be identified by cataloging public T cell receptors. In a later genetic analysis, genome-wide SNP genotypes for about three fifths of the roughly 670 donors were used, and that subset was treated as a discovery cohort. Rather than drawing on any new phenotypic data, the later analysis identified candidate immune exposures from TCR beta sequences and the way those sequences occurred across donors. Of the roughly 400 genotyped donors, approximately 81% were placed in the genetic ancestry cluster associated with self-reported Caucasian donors. Typing coverage differed by locus: A, B, C, DRB1 and DQB1 were typed in about 620-630 donors, DQA1 in about 500, DPA1 in around 600, and DPB1 in around 490. Every repertoire in the discovery cohort had been generated on one and the same sequencing platform. Four or five DR-DQ haplotypes were handled as single units for association and clustering, since linkage in the cohort was strong. An early release that covered several hundred HLA-typed donors contained approximately 300 gigabases of sequencing data and 70 million to 100 million unique TCR sequences. Along with the approximately 700-subject first cohort, a separate validation cohort of 120 different subjects was used. The T cell repertoires of 670 or so subjects were profiled by immunosequencing and related to cytomegalovirus serostatus. To study patterns of TCR occurrence, a later analysis re-analyzed previously published TCR beta repertoires from 666 donors and added high-resolution HLA genotyping. An earlier analysis of roughly 600 of the donors used high-throughput TCR beta sequencing to judge whether each TCR beta V gene segment behaved as functional or pseudogenic. Donor age, sex, ethnicity and CMV serostatus were compiled together with the repertoire data. HLA typing included class I and class II loci at four-digit resolution. On average, roughly 200,000 unique TCR beta nucleotide sequences were sequenced per donor among a few hundred genotyped donors of the cohort, with roughly 18% of those sequences being non-productive.

Overall study outcomes, separate from this receptor: Correlated functional status among segregating V segments might reflect linkage disequilibrium, but an unknown experimental factor could not be ruled out. Immune exposure information for the cohort was limited to CMV serostatus. Assigning TCR associations to individual alleles was difficult when HLA alleles, especially DR and DQ, strongly co-occurred. Compared with the approximately 710-donor mean, donors in an Asian-associated ancestry cluster had fewer N-insertions in productive TCRs, according to a later genetic analysis. The classifier was reported to diagnose cytomegalovirus status with high specificity and sensitivity in both the original cohort and the validation cohort. In an earlier analysis of over 550 of the donors, most TCR beta V segments were observed in productive rearrangements about 87% or about 30% of the time, broadly matching IMGT annotations. Several of the top co-occurrence clusters appeared to be linked to parvovirus B19, influenza, CMV and Epstein-Barr virus, according to a later analysis. According to a later analysis, TCR association rates differed among HLA loci, with DRB1 alleles showing the most associated TCRs and HLA-C alleles showing the fewest. In a later analysis, most CMV-associated TCR beta chains were found to appear HLA-restricted, with HLA associations seemingly driven largely by CMV exposure. In vitro tests confirmed that a few of the cytomegalovirus-associated TCR beta chains recognize cytomegalovirus antigens. According to the authors, the approach could potentially be generalized to other disease states and immunological phenotypes. Presence/absence analyses assumed roughly uniform sequencing depth across donors, an assumption that may not hold. A cluster of highly shared sequence variants was judged likely to represent a technical artifact of the sequencing pipeline. A later analysis found that HLA-associated TCR beta chains were more clonally expanded and had lower generation probabilities than equally common non-associated chains. Some IMGT-functional V segments, including TRBV6-2 and TRBV6-3, could not be distinguished by the 87-base-pair reads and were therefore excluded. A further reported finding was that TCR beta sequences accurately predicted the HLA-A and HLA-B alleles for most subjects in the first cohort. A total of about 180 TCR beta chains were listed by the study as associated with cytomegalovirus. Across donors, most TCR sequences were observed very rarely, whereas some public TCRs were present in many individuals. Because some donors lacked HLA typing at each locus, the association tests relied only on the typed subset. Specific HLA alleles were associated with 18,000 or so TCR beta sequences at a false discovery rate of 0.05 in a later analysis. This cohort had only TCR beta chains sequenced, and the lack of alpha or paired-chain data limited which features could be detected. Because counts were too low, roughly 16 rarely observed V segments, including chromosome 9 orphons, were excluded from the earlier analysis of several hundred of the donors. V-gene and J-gene trimming of TCR beta chains was associated with a missense DCLRE1C variant in a later genetic analysis, and the association was replicated in an independent cohort.

Points on this clone: There is no known antigen for this receptor. No much larger clonotype is one base removed from it; base qualities were not supplied.

The cohort consisted of 666 healthy bone marrow donors. All cohort members were sampled while nominally healthy, although unrecorded immune exposures were likely present. The donor tested CMV seropositive, placing the donor among the approximately 290 seropositive members of the cohort. A peripheral blood sample was collected from each donor, and TCR beta sequencing was performed on peripheral blood mononuclear cells. The Qiagen DNeasy Blood Extraction Kit was used to extract genomic DNA from the blood cell samples. The library was obtained by the immunoSEQ multiplex PCR assay. For the multiplex PCR, a mixture combining 60 forward primers for TCR Vbeta segments and 13 reverse primers for TCR Jbeta segments was used. A multiplex PCR assay on genomic DNA amplified the CDR3 region of rearranged TCR beta genes. On the Illumina HiSeq System, the amplified TCR beta libraries were sequenced as 87-base-pair reads. The source study handled its data this way. A later analysis tallied 80 million to 95 million unique TCR beta chains across the 700 or so repertoires, and approximately 12 million of those chains were shared by two or more donors. A nearest-neighbor algorithm error-corrected the raw reads and collapsed the reads into unique sequences, merging closely related sequences to remove PCR and sequencing errors. V, D and J gene segments were assigned by aligning CDR3 sequences to IMGT reference sequences. Each retained sequence needed at least a six-nucleotide match to both a V gene segment and a J gene segment. A rearrangement was called productive if the CDR3 had no stop codons and remained in frame with V and J, and every other rearrangement was called non-productive. CDR3 was defined according to IMGT convention as the region running from the second conserved V-encoded cysteine to the conserved J-encoded phenylalanine. The earlier analysis of about 590 of the donors excluded sequences that lacked an unambiguous match to a single V gene segment. In an earlier analysis of approximately 560 of the donors, a V segment was called functional when productive rearrangements were above 56.7%, and segregating when the standard deviation between donors exceeded 5%. A statistical classification framework was developed to diagnose cytomegalovirus status using the catalog of TCR beta chain sequences. In a later analysis, TCR nucleotide sequences were compared against IMGT/GENE-DB human TR gene sequences so that V and J genes could be assigned. In a later analysis, CDR3 sequences and most-parsimonious VDJ recombination scenarios were assigned using the TCRdist pipeline. In a later analysis, each TCR beta chain was defined by its CDR3 amino acid sequence together with its V-gene family, and reads without a unique V-gene family were excluded. As a way to deal with suspected cross-contamination and a sequencing artifact, a later analysis dropped over 550 nucleotide sequences that were highly shared and had low generation probability. In a later analysis, a clonal expansion index was calculated for each public chain from normalized within-repertoire ranks of inferred template counts. In a later analysis, generation probabilities were computed with a VDJ recombination model fitted to out-of-frame rearrangements, and the resulting probabilities were checked against IGoR. In a later analysis, hypergeometric tests were used to score TCR-TCR, TCR-HLA and TCR-CMV co-occurrence, with a repertoire-size bias correction applied to TCR pairs. To estimate false discovery rates, a later analysis permuted the HLA or CMV assignments 20 times. A later analysis grouped co-occurring TCRs with DBSCAN, adding TCRdist sequence similarity when clustering within HLA-allele-positive subsets. For co-occurrence clustering, repertoires with fewer than 30,000 or more than 120,000 public chains were excluded, along with several repertoires with anomalous nucleotide sharing. TCRdb took over this immuneACCESS table, retaining in-frame rearrangements with V and J assigned. Such tables are incomplete; in checked studies, under half of the missing clones stem from an unresolved V gene, and the remainder is unexplained. Clonal size and the V and J genes are those of that table, whereas D and trimming came from the DNA. This sample comprises about 100,000 clones, approximately 71% of them detected only once. The biggest ten clones account for 15% to 20% of the sample.

Via the germline V gene, CDR1 is SGHVS and CDR2 FNYEAQ. The CDR3, cysteine through phenylalanine, is 16 amino acids long. Kept here is only the CDR3 DNA, which spans 48 bases and is read in frame from base 1. The V end loses 5 bases and the J end loses 0 bases, and a stretch of 13 bases separates them. This TCR was sampled from a woman in her late teens or twenties in good health and CMV-seropositive. Sequenced input: PBMCs. The chain uses TRBV7-6 and TRBJ1-4, with an unclear D gene assignment. The DNA is as follows: TGTGCCAGCAGCCTGGCGGGGTATGCAACTAATGAAAAACTGTTTTTT. The encoded protein is CASSLAGYATNEKLFF.